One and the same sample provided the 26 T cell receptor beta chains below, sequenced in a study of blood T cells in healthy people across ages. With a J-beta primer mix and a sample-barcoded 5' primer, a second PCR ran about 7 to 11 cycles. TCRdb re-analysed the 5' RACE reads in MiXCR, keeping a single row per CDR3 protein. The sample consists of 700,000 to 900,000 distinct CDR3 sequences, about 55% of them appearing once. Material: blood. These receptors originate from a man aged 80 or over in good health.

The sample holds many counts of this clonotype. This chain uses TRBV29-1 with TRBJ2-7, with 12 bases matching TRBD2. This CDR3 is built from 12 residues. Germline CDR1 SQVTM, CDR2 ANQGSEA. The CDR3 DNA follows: TGCGCGGCGACTAGCGGGAGTTACGAGCAGTACTTC. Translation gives CAATSGSYEQYF.

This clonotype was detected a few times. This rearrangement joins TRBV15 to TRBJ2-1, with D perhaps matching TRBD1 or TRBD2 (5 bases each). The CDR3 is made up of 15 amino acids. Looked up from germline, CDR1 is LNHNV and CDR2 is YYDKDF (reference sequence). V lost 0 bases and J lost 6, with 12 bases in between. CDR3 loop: CATSRDLSGPNEQFF. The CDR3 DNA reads TGTGCCACCAGCAGAGATCTCTCGGGGCCCAATGAGCAGTTCTTC.

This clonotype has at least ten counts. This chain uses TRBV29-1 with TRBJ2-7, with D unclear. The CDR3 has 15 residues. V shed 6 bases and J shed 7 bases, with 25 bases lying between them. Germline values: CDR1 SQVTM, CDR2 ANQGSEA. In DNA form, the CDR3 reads TGCAGCGTCGCCACACACAAGGGATCCACAGCGGAGCAGTACTTC. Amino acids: CSVATHKGSTAEQYF.

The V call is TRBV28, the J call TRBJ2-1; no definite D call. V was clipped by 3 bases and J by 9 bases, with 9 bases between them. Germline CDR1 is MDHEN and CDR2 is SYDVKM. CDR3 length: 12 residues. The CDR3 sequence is CASSLMQTEQFF. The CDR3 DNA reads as TGTGCCAGCAGTTTGATGCAGACTGAGCAGTTCTTC.

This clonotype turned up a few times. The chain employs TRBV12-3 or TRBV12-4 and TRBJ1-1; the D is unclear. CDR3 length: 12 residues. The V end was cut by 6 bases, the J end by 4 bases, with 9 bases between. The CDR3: CASSLQFTEAFF. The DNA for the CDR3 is TGTGCCAGCAGCCTCCAGTTCACTGAAGCTTTCTTT.

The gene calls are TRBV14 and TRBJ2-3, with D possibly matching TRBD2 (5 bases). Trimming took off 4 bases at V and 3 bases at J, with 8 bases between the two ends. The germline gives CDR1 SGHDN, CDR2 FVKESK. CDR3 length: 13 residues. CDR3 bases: TGTGCCAGCAGCCTACGGGATACAGATACGCAGTATTTT. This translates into CASSLRDTDTQYF.

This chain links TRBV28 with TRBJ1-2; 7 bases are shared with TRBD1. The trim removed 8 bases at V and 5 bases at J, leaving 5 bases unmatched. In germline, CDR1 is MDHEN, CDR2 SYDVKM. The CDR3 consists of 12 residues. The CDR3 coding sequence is TGTGCCAGCGGGAAGACAGGGTATGGCTACACCTTC. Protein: CASGKTGYGYTF.

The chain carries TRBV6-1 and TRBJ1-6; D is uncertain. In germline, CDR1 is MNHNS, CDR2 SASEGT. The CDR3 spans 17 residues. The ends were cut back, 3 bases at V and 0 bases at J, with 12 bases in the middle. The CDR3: CASSDGWVSSYNSPLHF. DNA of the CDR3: TGTGCCAGCAGTGACGGATGGGTGAGCTCCTATAATTCACCCCTCCACTTT.

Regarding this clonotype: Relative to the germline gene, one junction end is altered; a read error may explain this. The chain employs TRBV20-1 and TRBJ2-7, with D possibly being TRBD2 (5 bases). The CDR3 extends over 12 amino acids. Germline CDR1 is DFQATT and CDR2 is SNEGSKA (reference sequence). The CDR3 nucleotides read TGCAGTACTAGTTCTAGAACCTACGAGCAGTACTTC. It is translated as CSTSSRTYEQYF.

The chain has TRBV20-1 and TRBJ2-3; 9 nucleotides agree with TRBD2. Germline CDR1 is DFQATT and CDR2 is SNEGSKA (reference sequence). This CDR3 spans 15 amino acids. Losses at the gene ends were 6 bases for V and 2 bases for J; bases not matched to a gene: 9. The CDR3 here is CSAQRIAGDTDTQYF. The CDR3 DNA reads TGCAGTGCCCAGCGAATAGCGGGGGACACAGATACGCAGTATTTT.

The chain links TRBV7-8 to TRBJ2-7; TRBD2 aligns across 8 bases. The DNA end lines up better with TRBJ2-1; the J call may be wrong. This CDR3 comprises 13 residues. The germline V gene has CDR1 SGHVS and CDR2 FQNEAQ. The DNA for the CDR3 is TGTGCCAGCAGCTTGAGCGGGAGCTATGAGCAGTTCTTC. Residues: CASSLSGSYEQFF.

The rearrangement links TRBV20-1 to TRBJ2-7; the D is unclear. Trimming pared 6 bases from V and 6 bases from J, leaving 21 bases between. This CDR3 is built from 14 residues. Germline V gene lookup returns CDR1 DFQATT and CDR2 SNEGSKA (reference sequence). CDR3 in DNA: TGCAGTGCAACCCAGCGCTTAGGTGGTACCGAGCAGTACTTC. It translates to CSATQRLGGTEQYF.

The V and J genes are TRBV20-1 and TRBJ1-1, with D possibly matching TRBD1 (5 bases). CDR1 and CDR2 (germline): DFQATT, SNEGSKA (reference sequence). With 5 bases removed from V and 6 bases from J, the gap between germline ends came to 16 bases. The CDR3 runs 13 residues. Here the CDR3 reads CSACRVGLAEAFF. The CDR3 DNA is TGCAGTGCTTGTAGAGTGGGGCTGGCTGAAGCTTTCTTT.

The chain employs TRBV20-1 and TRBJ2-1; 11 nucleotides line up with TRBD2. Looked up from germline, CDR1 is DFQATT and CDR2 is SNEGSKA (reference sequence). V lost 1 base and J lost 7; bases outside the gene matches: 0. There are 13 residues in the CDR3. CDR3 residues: CSARGLAGNEQFF. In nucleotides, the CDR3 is TGCAGTGCTAGAGGACTAGCGGGAAATGAGCAGTTCTTC.

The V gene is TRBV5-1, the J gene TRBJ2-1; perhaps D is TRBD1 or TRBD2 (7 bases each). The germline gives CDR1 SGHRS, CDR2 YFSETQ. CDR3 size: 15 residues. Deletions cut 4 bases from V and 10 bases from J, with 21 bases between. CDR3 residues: CASSLSSGQGGEQFF. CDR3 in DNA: TGCGCCAGCAGCCTAAGTAGCGGGCAGGGGGGAGAGCAGTTCTTC.

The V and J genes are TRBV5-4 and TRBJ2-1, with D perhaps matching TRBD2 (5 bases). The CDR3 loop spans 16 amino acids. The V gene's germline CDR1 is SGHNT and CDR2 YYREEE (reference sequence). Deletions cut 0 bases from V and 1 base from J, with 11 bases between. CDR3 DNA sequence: TGTGCCAGCAGCTTGGGTCTAGCAAGGTCCTACAATGAGCAGTTCTTC. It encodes CASSLGLARSYNEQFF. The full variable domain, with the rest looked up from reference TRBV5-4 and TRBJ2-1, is ETGVTQSPTHLIKTRGQQVTLRCSSQSGHNTVSWYQQALGQGPQFIFQYYREEENGRGNFPPRFSGLQFPNYSSELNVNALELDDSALYLCASSLGLARSYNEQFFGPGTRLTVL.

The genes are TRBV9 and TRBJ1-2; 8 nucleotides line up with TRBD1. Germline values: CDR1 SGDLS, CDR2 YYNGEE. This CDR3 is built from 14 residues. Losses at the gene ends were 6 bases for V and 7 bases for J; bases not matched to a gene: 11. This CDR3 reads CASNISGGRGGYTF. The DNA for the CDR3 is TGTGCCAGCAACATCTCAGGGGGCCGGGGTGGCTACACCTTC.

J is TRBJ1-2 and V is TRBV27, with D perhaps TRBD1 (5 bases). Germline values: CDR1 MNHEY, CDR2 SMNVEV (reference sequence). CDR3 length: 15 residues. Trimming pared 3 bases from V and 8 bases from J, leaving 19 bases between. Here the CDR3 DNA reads TGTGCCAGCAGTTTCCTGGGACCCACCACGGAGGGCTACACCTTC. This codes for CASSFLGPTTEGYTF.

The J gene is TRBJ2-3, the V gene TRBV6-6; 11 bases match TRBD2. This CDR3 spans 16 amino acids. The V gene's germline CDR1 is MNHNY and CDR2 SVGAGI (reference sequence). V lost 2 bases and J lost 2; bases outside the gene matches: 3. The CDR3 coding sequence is TGTGCCAGCAGTTACACTAGCGGGAGCTTCACAGATACGCAGTATTTT. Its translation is CASSYTSGSFTDTQYF.

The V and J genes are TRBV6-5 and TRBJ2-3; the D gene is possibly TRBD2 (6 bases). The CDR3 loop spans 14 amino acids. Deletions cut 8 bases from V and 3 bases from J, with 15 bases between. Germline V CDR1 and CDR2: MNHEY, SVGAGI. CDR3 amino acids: CASRGGFGTDTQYF. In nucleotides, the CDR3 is TGTGCCAGCCGTGGGGGGTTCGGTACAGATACGCAGTATTTT.

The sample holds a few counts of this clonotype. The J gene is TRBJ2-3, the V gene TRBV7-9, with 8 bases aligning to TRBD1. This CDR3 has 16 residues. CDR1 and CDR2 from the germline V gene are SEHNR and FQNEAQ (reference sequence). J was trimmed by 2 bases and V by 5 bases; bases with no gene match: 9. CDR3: CASSIGTGGDTDTQYF. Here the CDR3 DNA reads TGTGCCAGCAGCATAGGAACAGGGGGAGACACAGATACGCAGTATTTT.

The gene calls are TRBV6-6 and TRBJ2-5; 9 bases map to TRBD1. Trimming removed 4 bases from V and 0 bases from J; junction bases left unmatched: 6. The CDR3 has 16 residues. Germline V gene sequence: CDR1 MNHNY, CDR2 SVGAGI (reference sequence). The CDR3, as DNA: TGTGCCAGCAGTTCCCACAGGGGGCCGTACCAAGAGACCCAGTACTTC. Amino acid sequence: CASSSHRGPYQETQYF.

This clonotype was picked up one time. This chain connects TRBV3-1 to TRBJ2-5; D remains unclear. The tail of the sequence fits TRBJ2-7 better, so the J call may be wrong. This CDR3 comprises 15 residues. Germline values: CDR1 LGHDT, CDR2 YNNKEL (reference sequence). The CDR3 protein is CASSRLSSSVYEQYF. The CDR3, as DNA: TGTGCCAGCAGCCGACTGAGCAGTTCAGTCTACGAGCAGTACTTC.

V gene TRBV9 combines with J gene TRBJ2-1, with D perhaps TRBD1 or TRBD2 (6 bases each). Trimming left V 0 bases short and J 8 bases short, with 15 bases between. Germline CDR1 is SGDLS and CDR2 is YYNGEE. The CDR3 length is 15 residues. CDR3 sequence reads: CASSVVAEQGHEQFF. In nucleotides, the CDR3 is TGTGCCAGCAGCGTAGTAGCGGAGCAGGGGCATGAGCAGTTCTTC.

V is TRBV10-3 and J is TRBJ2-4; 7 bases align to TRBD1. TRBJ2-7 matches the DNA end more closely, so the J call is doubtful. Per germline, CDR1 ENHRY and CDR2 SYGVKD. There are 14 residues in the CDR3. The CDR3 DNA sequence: TGTGCCATCAGTGAGTTGACAGGGCTCGACGAGCAGTACTTC. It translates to CAISELTGLDEQYF.

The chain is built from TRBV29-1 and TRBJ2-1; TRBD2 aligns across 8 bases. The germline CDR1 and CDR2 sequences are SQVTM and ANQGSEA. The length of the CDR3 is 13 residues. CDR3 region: CSLRGGDYNEQFF. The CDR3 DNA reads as TGCAGTCTCCGGGGGGGAGACTACAATGAGCAGTTCTTC.